Listed below are T cell receptor beta chains from one sample, sequenced in a study of T-cell reconstitution after alpha-beta-depleted transplantation in children. One entry per CDR3 protein results from TCRdb running MiXCR on the PCR reads. This sample carries about 260,000 distinct CDR3 sequences, around 8% of them seen once, and the ten largest clones take roughly 5.8%. The material was PBMCs, mostly from graft donor cells, obtained 180 days after TCRalphabeta/CD19-depleted stem cell transplant. These receptor sequences come from a male patient younger than 18 who had a stem cell transplant for acute lymphoblastic leukemia, so the T cells may come from the graft donor. The CDR3 runs from the conserved cysteine through the conserved F or W. Fields, in order: CDR3 protein, CDR3 DNA, D gene, clone size, V gene, J gene. A D gene is named only where the DNA matches it firmly. Not every row has a clone size; where given, it reads once, few, many or a size class.

cdr3_aa: CASSSTSGSNNEQFF
cdr3_nt: TGTGCCAGCAGCTCAACTAGCGGGAGCAACAATGAGCAGTTCTTC
d_call: TRBD2
clone_size: -
v_call: TRBV11-2
j_call: TRBJ2-1

cdr3_aa: CASSLAGHEQFF
cdr3_nt: TGTGCCAGCAGCTTAGCTGGCCATGAGCAGTTCTTC
d_call: -
clone_size: few
v_call: TRBV7-2
j_call: TRBJ2-1

cdr3_aa: CASSDRITDTQYF
cdr3_nt: TGTGCCAGCAGTGACCGAATCACAGATACGCAGTATTTT
d_call: -
clone_size: many
v_call: TRBV12-3/TRBV12-4
j_call: TRBJ2-3

cdr3_aa: CASSTRTGQAFF
cdr3_nt: TGTGCCAGCAGCACTAGGACAGGGCAAGCTTTCTTT
d_call: TRBD1
clone_size: many
v_call: TRBV28
j_call: TRBJ1-1

cdr3_aa: CASSFAPTSTDTQYF
cdr3_nt: TGTGCTAGCAGCTTCGCCCCGACCTCCACAGATACGCAGTATTTT
d_call: -
clone_size: many
v_call: TRBV7-7
j_call: TRBJ2-3

cdr3_aa: CSANLKWSLFRNEQFF
cdr3_nt: TGCAGTGCTAACCTTAAGTGGAGCCTTTTCCGCAATGAGCAGTTCTTC
d_call: -
clone_size: many
v_call: TRBV29-1
j_call: TRBJ2-1

cdr3_aa: CASSLSPPRGGIVEQYF
cdr3_nt: TGCGCCAGCAGCTTGTCCCCCCCGAGGGGCGGGATTGTCGAGCAGTACTTC
d_call: -
clone_size: many
v_call: TRBV5-1
j_call: TRBJ2-7

cdr3_aa: CASSFSGAISRSYNEQFF
cdr3_nt: TGTGCCAGCAGCTTTTCGGGGGCCATTTCTCGCTCCTACAATGAGCAGTTCTTC
d_call: -
clone_size: many
v_call: TRBV7-9
j_call: TRBJ2-1

cdr3_aa: CASSLGQPYPLDPEAFF
cdr3_nt: TGCGCCAGCAGCTTGGGACAGCCATACCCCCTAGACCCTGAAGCTTTCTTT
d_call: -
clone_size: many
v_call: TRBV5-1
j_call: TRBJ1-1

cdr3_aa: CASSYGDTQGEQYF
cdr3_nt: TGTGCCAGCAGTTACGGGGACACCCAAGGAGAGCAGTACTTC
d_call: -
clone_size: many
v_call: TRBV6-5
j_call: TRBJ2-7

cdr3_aa: CASTQILAGVADTQYF
cdr3_nt: TGCGCCAGCACTCAAATACTAGCGGGAGTCGCAGATACGCAGTATTTT
d_call: TRBD2
clone_size: many
v_call: TRBV4-1
j_call: TRBJ2-3

cdr3_aa: CASSRGRLDARAFF
cdr3_nt: TGTGCCAGCAGCCGTGGTAGGTTGGATGCAAGAGCTTTCTTT
d_call: -
clone_size: many
v_call: TRBV3-1
j_call: TRBJ1-1

cdr3_aa: CASSEEPGRTEAFF
cdr3_nt: TGTGCCAGCAGTGAAGAACCAGGTCGGACTGAAGCTTTCTTT
d_call: -
clone_size: many
v_call: TRBV2
j_call: TRBJ1-1

cdr3_aa: CASSQDLGGGYGYTF
cdr3_nt: TGTGCCAGCAGCCAAGATCTAGGGGGCGGCTATGGCTACACCTTC
d_call: TRBD1
clone_size: many
v_call: TRBV14
j_call: TRBJ1-2

cdr3_aa: CASSRDRSYNEQFF
cdr3_nt: TGTGCCAGCAGCCGGGACAGGAGCTACAATGAGCAGTTCTTC
d_call: TRBD1
clone_size: many
v_call: TRBV7-3
j_call: TRBJ2-1

cdr3_aa: CASSFGSVNEKLFF
cdr3_nt: TGTGCCAGCAGCTTCGGCAGTGTTAATGAAAAACTGTTTTTT
d_call: -
clone_size: many
v_call: TRBV7-9
j_call: TRBJ1-4

cdr3_aa: CASSPRPGPTSGGYTF
cdr3_nt: TGTGCCAGCAGCCCCCGCCCGGGACCGACCTCTGGTGGCTACACCTTC
d_call: -
clone_size: many
v_call: TRBV7-6
j_call: TRBJ1-2

cdr3_aa: CASRSHPRSSYEQYF
cdr3_nt: TGTGCCAGCAGATCACACCCCAGGAGCTCCTACGAGCAGTACTTC
d_call: -
clone_size: many
v_call: TRBV28
j_call: TRBJ2-7

cdr3_aa: CASSDPLGQPAISGNTIYF
cdr3_nt: TGTGCCAGCAGTGATCCGTTGGGGCAGCCTGCTATCTCTGGAAACACCATATATTTT
d_call: -
clone_size: few
v_call: TRBV6-1
j_call: TRBJ1-3

cdr3_aa: CASSSFPGLSFNYGYTF
cdr3_nt: TGTGCCAGCAGTTCCTTTCCTGGACTCTCTTTTAACTATGGCTACACCTTC
d_call: -
clone_size: many
v_call: TRBV6-5
j_call: TRBJ1-2

cdr3_aa: CASRRTNTGELFF
cdr3_nt: TGTGCCAGCAGAAGAACGAACACCGGGGAGCTGTTTTTT
d_call: -
clone_size: few
v_call: TRBV6-5
j_call: TRBJ2-2

cdr3_aa: CASSPQSMGYEQYF
cdr3_nt: TGTGCCAGCTCACCACAAAGCATGGGCTACGAGCAGTACTTC
d_call: -
clone_size: -
v_call: TRBV18
j_call: TRBJ2-7

cdr3_aa: CATSEHQLGGTGELFF
cdr3_nt: TGTGCCACCAGTGAGCACCAATTGGGAGGCACCGGGGAGCTGTTTTTT
d_call: -
clone_size: many
v_call: TRBV24-1
j_call: TRBJ2-2

cdr3_aa: CASTTGFGEQYF
cdr3_nt: TGTGCCAGCACGACAGGGTTTGGGGAGCAGTACTTC
d_call: TRBD1
clone_size: many
v_call: TRBV28
j_call: TRBJ2-7

cdr3_aa: CASSKEAGSNQPQHF
cdr3_nt: TGCGCCAGCAGCAAGGAGGCGGGAAGCAATCAGCCCCAGCATTTT
d_call: -
clone_size: many
v_call: TRBV5-1
j_call: TRBJ1-5

cdr3_aa: CSARALNFPAGVTSYEQYF
cdr3_nt: TGCAGTGCTAGAGCCTTAAATTTTCCAGCGGGAGTGACCTCCTACGAGCAGTACTTC
d_call: TRBD2
clone_size: many
v_call: TRBV20-1
j_call: TRBJ2-7

cdr3_aa: CASSLGQRWNEQFF
cdr3_nt: TGTGCCAGCAGCCTCGGGCAACGATGGAATGAGCAGTTCTTC
d_call: -
clone_size: many
v_call: TRBV11-2
j_call: TRBJ2-1

cdr3_aa: CASSLGFVSEGGYTF
cdr3_nt: TGTGCCAGCAGCTTAGGTTTTGTCTCCGAGGGTGGCTACACCTTC
d_call: -
clone_size: many
v_call: TRBV7-9
j_call: TRBJ1-2

cdr3_aa: CATSDFFGETQYF
cdr3_nt: TGTGCCACCAGTGATTTTTTCGGCGAGACCCAGTACTTC
d_call: -
clone_size: many
v_call: TRBV24-1
j_call: TRBJ2-5

cdr3_aa: CASSLQGPYSNQPQHF
cdr3_nt: TGTGCCAGCAGCTTACAGGGGCCGTATAGCAATCAGCCCCAGCATTTT
d_call: -
clone_size: many
v_call: TRBV7-8
j_call: TRBJ1-5

cdr3_aa: CASSQEWGNDEKLFF
cdr3_nt: TGCGCCAGCAGCCAAGAGTGGGGGAACGATGAAAAACTGTTTTTT
d_call: -
clone_size: many
v_call: TRBV4-3
j_call: TRBJ1-4

cdr3_aa: CASSSDGGLAGDEQFF
cdr3_nt: TGCGCCAGCAGCTCCGACGGCGGTTTAGCGGGCGATGAGCAGTTCTTC
d_call: TRBD2
clone_size: many
v_call: TRBV5-1
j_call: TRBJ2-1

cdr3_aa: CASSLEVQREGLGTDTQYF
cdr3_nt: TGCGCCAGCAGCTTGGAAGTCCAGCGGGAGGGTCTTGGCACAGATACGCAGTATTTT
d_call: TRBD2
clone_size: many
v_call: TRBV5-1
j_call: TRBJ2-3

cdr3_aa: CASSLRWDSLQETQYF
cdr3_nt: TGTGCCAGCAGCCTCCGTTGGGACAGCCTCCAAGAGACCCAGTACTTC
d_call: TRBD1
clone_size: many
v_call: TRBV7-8
j_call: TRBJ2-5

cdr3_aa: CSVGLREKLFF
cdr3_nt: TGCAGCGTAGGGCTGAGGGAAAAACTGTTTTTT
d_call: -
clone_size: many
v_call: TRBV29-1
j_call: TRBJ1-4

cdr3_aa: CASSEGATEAFF
cdr3_nt: TGTGCCAGCAGCGAGGGGGCCACTGAAGCTTTCTTT
d_call: TRBD1
clone_size: many
v_call: TRBV6-5
j_call: TRBJ1-1